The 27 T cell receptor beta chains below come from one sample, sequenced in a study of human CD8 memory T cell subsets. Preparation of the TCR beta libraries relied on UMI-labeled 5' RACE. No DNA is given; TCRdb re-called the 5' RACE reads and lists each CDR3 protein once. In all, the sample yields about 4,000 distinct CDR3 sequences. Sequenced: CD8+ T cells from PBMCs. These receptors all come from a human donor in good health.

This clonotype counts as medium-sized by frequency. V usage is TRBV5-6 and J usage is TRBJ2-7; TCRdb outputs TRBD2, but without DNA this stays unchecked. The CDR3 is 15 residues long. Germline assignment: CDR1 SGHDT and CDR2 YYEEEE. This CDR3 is CASSFSGGTTYEQYF.

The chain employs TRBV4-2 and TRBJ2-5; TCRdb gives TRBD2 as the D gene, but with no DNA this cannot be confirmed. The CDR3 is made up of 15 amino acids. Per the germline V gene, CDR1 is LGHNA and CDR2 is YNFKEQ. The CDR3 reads CASSQQRGGQETQYF.

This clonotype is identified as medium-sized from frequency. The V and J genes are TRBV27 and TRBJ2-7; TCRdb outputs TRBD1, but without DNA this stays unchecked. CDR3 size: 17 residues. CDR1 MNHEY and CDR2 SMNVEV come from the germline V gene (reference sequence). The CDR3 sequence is CASSKVAGTGLIYEQYF.

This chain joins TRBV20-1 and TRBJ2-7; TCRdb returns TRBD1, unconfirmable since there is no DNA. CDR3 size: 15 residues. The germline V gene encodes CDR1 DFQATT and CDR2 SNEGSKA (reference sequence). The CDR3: CSAFLDREGSYEQYF.

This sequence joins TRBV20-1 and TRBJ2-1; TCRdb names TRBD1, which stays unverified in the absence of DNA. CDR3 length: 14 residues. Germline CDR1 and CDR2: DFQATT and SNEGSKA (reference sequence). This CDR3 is CSILGGTTYNEQFF.

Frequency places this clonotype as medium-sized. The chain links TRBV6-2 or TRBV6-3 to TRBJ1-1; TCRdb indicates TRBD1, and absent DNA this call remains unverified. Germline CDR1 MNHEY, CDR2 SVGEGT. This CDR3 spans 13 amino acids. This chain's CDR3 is CASSYTGDTEAFF.

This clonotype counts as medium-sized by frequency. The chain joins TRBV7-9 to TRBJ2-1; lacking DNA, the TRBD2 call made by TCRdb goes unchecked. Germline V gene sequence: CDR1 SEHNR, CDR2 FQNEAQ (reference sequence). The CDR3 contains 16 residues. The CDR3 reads CASSFGLAETYNEQFF. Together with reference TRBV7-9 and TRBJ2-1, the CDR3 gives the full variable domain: DTGVSQNPRHKITKRGQNVTFRCDPISEHNRLYWYRQTLGQGPEFLTYFQNEAQLEKSRLLSDRFSAERPKGSFSTLEIQRTEQGDSAMYLCASSFGLAETYNEQFFGPGTRLTVL.

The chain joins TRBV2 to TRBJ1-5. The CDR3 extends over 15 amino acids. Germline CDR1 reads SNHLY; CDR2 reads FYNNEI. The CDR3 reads CASSEFGSDNQPQHF.

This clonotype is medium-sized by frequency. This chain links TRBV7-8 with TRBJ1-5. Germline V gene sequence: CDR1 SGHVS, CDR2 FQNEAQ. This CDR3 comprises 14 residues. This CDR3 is CASSLVGGDQPQHF.

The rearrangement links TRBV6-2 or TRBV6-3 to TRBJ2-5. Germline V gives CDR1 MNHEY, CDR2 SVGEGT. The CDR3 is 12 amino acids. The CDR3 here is CASAVRKETQYF.

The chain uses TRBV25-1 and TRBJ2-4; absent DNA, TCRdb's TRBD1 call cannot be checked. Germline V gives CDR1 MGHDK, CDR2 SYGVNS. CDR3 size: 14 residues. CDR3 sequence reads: CASSPGPAKNIQYF.

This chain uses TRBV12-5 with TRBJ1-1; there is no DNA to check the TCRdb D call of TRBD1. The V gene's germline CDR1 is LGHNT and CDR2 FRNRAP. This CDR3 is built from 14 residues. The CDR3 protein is CASGLTGGNTEAFF.

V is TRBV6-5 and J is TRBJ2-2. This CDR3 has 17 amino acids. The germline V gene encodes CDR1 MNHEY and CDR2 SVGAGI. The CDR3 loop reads CASSYSTGYANTGELFF.

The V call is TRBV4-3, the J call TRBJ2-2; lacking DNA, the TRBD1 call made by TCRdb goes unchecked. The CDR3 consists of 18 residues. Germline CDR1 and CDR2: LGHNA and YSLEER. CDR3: CASSHAEPGTGVAGELFF.

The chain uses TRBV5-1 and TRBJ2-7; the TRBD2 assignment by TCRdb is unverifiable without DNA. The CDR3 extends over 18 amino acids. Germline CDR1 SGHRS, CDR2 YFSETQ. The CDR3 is CASSLAWLAGVHFYEQYF.

CDR3 sequence reads: CSARFPGSETQYF. The chain couples TRBV20-1 to TRBJ2-5; TCRdb's D call, TRBD1, is unchecked because there is no DNA. The CDR3 is 13 amino acids. In germline, CDR1 is DFQATT, CDR2 SNEGSKA (reference sequence).

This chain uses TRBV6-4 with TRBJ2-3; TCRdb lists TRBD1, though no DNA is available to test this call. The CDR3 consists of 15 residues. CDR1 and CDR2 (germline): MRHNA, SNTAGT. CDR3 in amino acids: CASSDSSGPADTQYF.

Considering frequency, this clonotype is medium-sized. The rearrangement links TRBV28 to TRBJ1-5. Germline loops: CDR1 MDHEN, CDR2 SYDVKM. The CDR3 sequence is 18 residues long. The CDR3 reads CASSPMQGPPGWNQPQHF.

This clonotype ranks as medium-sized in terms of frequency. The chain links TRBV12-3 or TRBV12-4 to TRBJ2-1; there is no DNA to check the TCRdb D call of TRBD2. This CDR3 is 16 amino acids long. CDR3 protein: CASSNSGGHSYNEQFF.

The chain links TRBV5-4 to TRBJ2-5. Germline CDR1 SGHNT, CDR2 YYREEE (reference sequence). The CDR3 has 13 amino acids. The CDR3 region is CASSLSGQETQYF.

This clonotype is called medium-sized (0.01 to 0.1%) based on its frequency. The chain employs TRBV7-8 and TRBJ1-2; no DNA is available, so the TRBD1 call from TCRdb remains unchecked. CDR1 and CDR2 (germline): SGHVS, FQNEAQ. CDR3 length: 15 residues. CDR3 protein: CASSLASGRGYGYTF. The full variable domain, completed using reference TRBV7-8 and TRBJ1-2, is GAGVSQSPRYKVAKRGQDVALRCDPISGHVSLFWYQQALGQGPEFLTYFQNEAQLDKSGLPSDRFFAERPEGSVSTLKIQRTQQEDSAVYLCASSLASGRGYGYTFGSGTRLTVV.

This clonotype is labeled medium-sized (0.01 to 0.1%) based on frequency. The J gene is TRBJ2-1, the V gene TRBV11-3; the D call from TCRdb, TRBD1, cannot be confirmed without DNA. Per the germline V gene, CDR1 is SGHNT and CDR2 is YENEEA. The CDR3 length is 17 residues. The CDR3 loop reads CASSLESPGTGRNEQFF. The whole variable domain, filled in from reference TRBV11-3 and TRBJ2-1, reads EAGVVQSPRYKIIEKKQPVAFWCNPISGHNTLYWYLQNLGQGPELLIRYENEEAVDDSQLPKDRFSAERLKGVDSTLKIQPAELGDSAVYLCASSLESPGTGRNEQFFGPGTRLTVL.

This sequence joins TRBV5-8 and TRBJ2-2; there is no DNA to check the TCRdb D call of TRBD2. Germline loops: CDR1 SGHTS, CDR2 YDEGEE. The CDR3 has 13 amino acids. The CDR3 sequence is CASSLEGSGELFF.

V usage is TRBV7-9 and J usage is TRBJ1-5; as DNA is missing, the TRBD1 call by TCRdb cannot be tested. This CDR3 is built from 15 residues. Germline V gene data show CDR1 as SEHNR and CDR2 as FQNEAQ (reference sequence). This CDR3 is CASSPGQGDVQPQHF.

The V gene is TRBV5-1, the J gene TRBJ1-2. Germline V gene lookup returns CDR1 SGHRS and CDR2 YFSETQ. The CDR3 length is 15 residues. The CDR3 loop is CASSLGRSVGYGYTF. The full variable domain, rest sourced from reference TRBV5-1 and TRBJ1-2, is KAGVTQTPRYLIKTRGQQVTLSCSPISGHRSVSWYQQTPGQGLQFLFEYFSETQRNKGNFPGRFSGRQFSNSRSEMNVSTLELGDSALYLCASSLGRSVGYGYTFGSGTRLTVV.

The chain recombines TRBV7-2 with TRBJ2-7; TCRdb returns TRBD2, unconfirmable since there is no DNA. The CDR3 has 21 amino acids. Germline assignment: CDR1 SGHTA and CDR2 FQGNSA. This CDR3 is CASSFGGGSGTSGRYSYEQYF.

The CDR3 region is CAWSVLAGDTGELFF. This chain joins TRBV30 and TRBJ2-2; as DNA is missing, the TRBD2 call by TCRdb cannot be tested. From germline, CDR1 is GTSNPN and CDR2 SVGIG (reference sequence). There are 15 residues in the CDR3.